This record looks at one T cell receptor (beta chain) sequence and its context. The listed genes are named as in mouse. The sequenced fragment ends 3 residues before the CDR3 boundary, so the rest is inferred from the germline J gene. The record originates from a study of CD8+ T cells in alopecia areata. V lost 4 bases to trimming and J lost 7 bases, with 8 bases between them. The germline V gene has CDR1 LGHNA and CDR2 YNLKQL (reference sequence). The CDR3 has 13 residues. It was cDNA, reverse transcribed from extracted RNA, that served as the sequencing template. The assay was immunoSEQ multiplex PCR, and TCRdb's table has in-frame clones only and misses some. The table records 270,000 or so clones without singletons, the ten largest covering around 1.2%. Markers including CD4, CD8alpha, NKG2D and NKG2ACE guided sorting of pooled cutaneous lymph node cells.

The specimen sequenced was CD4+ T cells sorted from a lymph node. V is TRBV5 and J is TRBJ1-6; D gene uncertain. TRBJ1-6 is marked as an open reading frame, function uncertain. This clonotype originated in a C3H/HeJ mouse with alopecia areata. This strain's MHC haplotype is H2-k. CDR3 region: CASSPHRNSPLYF. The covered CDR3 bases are TGTGCCAGCAGCCCCCACAGAAATTCGCCC.